The 4 T cell receptor beta chains below were found in one sample sequenced in a study of T cell repertoires in cytomegalovirus infection. A single record per CDR3 protein comes from TCRdb applying MiXCR to the reads. The data hold around 530,000 distinct CDR3 sequences, with more than 20% observed a single time. Sequencing was done on a sample of PBMCs. The receptors come from a human donor in good health (CMV status not recorded). Some clones in this sample may be carry-over from other donors' samples.

The chain has TRBV19 and TRBJ2-6; D remains ambiguous. The germline V and J ends were trimmed by 1 base and 4 bases, with 23 bases remaining between them. This CDR3 comprises 20 residues. CDR1 and CDR2 (germline): LNHDA, SQIVND (reference sequence). The CDR3 DNA is TGTGCCAGTAGTATAGCGCTCGCGTCCGCCTATTCAGAGGGGGCCAACGTCCTGACTTTC. Translated: CASSIALASAYSEGANVLTF.

The V gene is TRBV29-1, the J gene TRBJ2-7, with D maybe TRBD1 (5 bases). The CDR3 consists of 13 residues. V was clipped by 3 bases and J by 2 bases, with 11 bases between them. Germline V gene data show CDR1 as SQVTM and CDR2 as ANQGSEA. CDR3 protein: CSVEVRATYEQYF. In DNA, the CDR3 is TGCAGCGTTGAGGTCAGGGCGACCTACGAGCAGTACTTC.

This clonotype was seen more than once but under ten times. The V call is TRBV7-8, the J call TRBJ2-1; D possibly matches TRBD1 or TRBD2 (7 bases each). Germline V lookup: CDR1 SGHVS, CDR2 FQNEAQ. The V gene lost 3 bases and the J gene lost 4 bases, with 13 bases spanning the gap. The CDR3 loop spans 15 amino acids. The CDR3 DNA follows: TGTGCCAGCAGCTTCCGACAGGGAGGGTACAATGAGCAGTTCTTC. As protein: CASSFRQGGYNEQFF.

The chain links TRBV7-2 to TRBJ2-3, with TRBD1 identical over 10 bases. Trimming at V came to 5 bases and at J to 6 bases, leaving 11 bases not matched to a gene. Germline V lookup: CDR1 SGHTA, CDR2 FQGNSA. This CDR3 spans 16 amino acids. CDR3 residues: CASSRASGTGEDTQYF. The CDR3 DNA reads as TGTGCCAGCAGCCGTGCGAGCGGGACAGGGGAGGATACGCAGTATTTT.